This entry lists 28 T cell receptor beta chains sequenced from one sample in a study of CD8 T cells in ankylosing spondylitis. TCRdb reanalysed the 5' RACE reads using MiXCR and keeps one entry per CDR3 protein. The sample consists of 250,000 to 300,000 distinct CDR3 sequences, approximately 20% of them appearing once. What was sequenced was blood, either unsorted or a sorted T cell fraction (not recorded which). Receptor source: a male donor with ankylosing spondylitis or in good health (not recorded which).

This sequence joins TRBV10-3 and TRBJ2-2; D ambiguous. V lost 0 bases, J lost 8 bases, and 10 bases lay in between. Looked up from germline, CDR1 is ENHRY and CDR2 is SYGVKD. The CDR3 extends over 14 amino acids. CDR3 DNA sequence: TGTGCCATCAGTGAGTCCTTACTTGAGGGGGAGCTGTTTTTT. Protein sequence: CAISESLLEGELFF.

The count of this clonotype is one. This sequence joins TRBV7-6 and TRBJ2-5; 14 nucleotides line up with TRBD2. The CDR3 consists of 18 residues. The V and J ends lost 5 bases and 0 bases, in that order; junction bases with no gene match: 8. CDR1 and CDR2 from the germline V gene are SGHVS and FNYEAQ. The CDR3 loop reads CASSPRTSGGTYQETQYF. The CDR3 nucleotides are TGTGCCAGCAGCCCCCGGACTAGCGGGGGGACCTACCAAGAGACCCAGTACTTC. Together with reference TRBV7-6 and TRBJ2-5, the CDR3 gives the full variable domain: GAGVSQSPRYKVTKRGQDVALRCDPISGHVSLYWYRQALGQGPEFLTYFNYEAQQDKSGLPNDRFSAERPEGSISTLTIQRTEQRDSAMYRCASSPRTSGGTYQETQYFGPGTRLLVL.

The chain employs TRBV9 and TRBJ1-2; D is possibly TRBD1 (6 bases). CDR3 length: 15 residues. Germline V gene sequence: CDR1 SGDLS, CDR2 YYNGEE. The V gene lost 3 bases and the J gene lost 5 bases, with 17 bases spanning the gap. CDR3 in amino acids: CASSDNREGAYGYTF. In DNA, the CDR3 is TGTGCCAGCAGCGACAACAGGGAGGGAGCTTATGGCTACACCTTC.

The chain combines TRBV5-1 with TRBJ2-2; 8 bases match TRBD2. Germline trimming cut 4 bases from V and 2 bases from J; bases unmatched to any gene: 7. This CDR3 has 16 residues. CDR1 SGHRS and CDR2 YFSETQ come from the germline V gene. DNA for the CDR3: TGCGCCAGCAGCCCCTGGACTAGCTCAAACACCGGGGAGCTGTTTTTT. It is translated as CASSPWTSSNTGELFF.

The chain couples TRBV12-3 or TRBV12-4 to TRBJ1-1; D gene uncertain. The CDR3 covers 13 residues. With 6 bases removed from V and 1 base from J, the gap between germline ends came to 9 bases. Here the CDR3 DNA reads TGTGCCAGCAGCCCCCGGGCGAACACTGAAGCTTTCTTT. The encoded protein is CASSPRANTEAFF.

This clonotype was counted at least ten times. V and J are TRBV12-3 or TRBV12-4 and TRBJ2-3, with D possibly matching TRBD1 (6 bases). The length of the CDR3 is 15 residues. Trimming pared 7 bases from V and 3 bases from J, leaving 17 bases between. CDR3 loop: CASNPTGLVTDTQYF. The CDR3, as DNA: TGTGCCAGCAACCCGACAGGACTCGTGACAGATACGCAGTATTTT.

This clonotype was detected only a few times. The V and J genes are TRBV11-3 and TRBJ2-3; 10 bases line up with TRBD2. CDR1 is SGHNT and CDR2 is YENEEA in the germline V gene. Trimming removed 1 base from V and 2 bases from J; junction bases left unmatched: 9. The CDR3 covers 18 residues. The CDR3 nucleotides read TGTGCCAGCAGCTTAGGGGCAGGGCTAGCGGGGGTCACAGATACGCAGTATTTT. Its protein is CASSLGAGLAGVTDTQYF.

The sample holds a few counts of this clonotype. The chain employs TRBV5-1 and TRBJ2-6; 9 bases match TRBD1. Germline V gene sequence: CDR1 SGHRS, CDR2 YFSETQ. J was trimmed by 1 base and V by 4 bases; bases with no gene match: 6. The CDR3 is 17 residues long. The chain's CDR3 is CASSPVTGGSGANVLTF. The CDR3 bases are TGCGCCAGCAGCCCCGTGACAGGGGGATCTGGGGCCAACGTCCTGACTTTC.

The sample holds a few counts of this clonotype. This chain uses TRBV28 with TRBJ2-2, with a tentative D call TRBD1 (5 bases). Trimming took off 0 bases at V and 5 bases at J, with 7 bases between the two ends. Looked up from germline, CDR1 is MDHEN and CDR2 is SYDVKM. This CDR3 has 14 residues. The CDR3 DNA reads TGTGCCAGCAGTTTATGGGACACGACCGGGGAGCTGTTTTTT. Translated: CASSLWDTTGELFF.

This clonotype was seen more than once but under ten times. The CDR3 sequence: CSARTGQVNTEAFF. DNA for the CDR3: TGCAGTGCTAGGACGGGACAGGTGAACACTGAAGCTTTCTTT. The chain joins TRBV20-1 to TRBJ1-1; the match to TRBD1 covers 8 bases. The germline gives CDR1 DFQATT, CDR2 SNEGSKA (reference sequence). V lost 3 bases to trimming and J lost 0 bases; unmatched junction nucleotides: 3. The CDR3 is 14 amino acids.

This clonotype was observed a handful of times. V and J are TRBV29-1 and TRBJ2-1, with 12 bases fitting TRBD2. CDR3 length equals 17 residues. The V and J ends lost 7 bases and 8 bases, in that order; junction bases with no gene match: 18. CDR1 and CDR2 (germline): SQVTM, ANQGSEA. Here the CDR3 reads CSAWAPGLAGRSDEQFF. The CDR3 DNA is TGCAGCGCCTGGGCCCCCGGACTAGCGGGAAGAAGCGATGAGCAGTTCTTC.

Of note for this clonotype: This could be a read error, since a much larger clone is one nucleotide away. The rearrangement joins TRBV20-1 to TRBJ2-3; 7 nucleotides align to TRBD1. The length of the CDR3 is 15 residues. Germline V gene lookup returns CDR1 DFQATT and CDR2 SNEGSKA (reference sequence). Germline trimming cut 2 bases from V and 2 bases from J; bases unmatched to any gene: 7. The CDR3 spells CSARNGRGNTDTQYF. Here the CDR3 DNA reads TGCAGTGCTAGAAATGGCAGGGGGAACACAGATACGCAGTATTTT.

This clonotype turned up a few times. The J gene is TRBJ2-7, the V gene TRBV10-3; 14 bases match TRBD2. The germline gives CDR1 ENHRY, CDR2 SYGVKD. J gave up 0 bases and V 2 bases, and 9 bases lay outside the gene matches. The CDR3 runs to 19 residues. Written as DNA, the CDR3 is TGTGCCATCAGTGAGACCTCGGGACTAGCGGGGGCCCTCTCCTACGAGCAGTACGTC. Encoded protein: CAISETSGLAGALSYEQYV.

The rearrangement links TRBV27 to TRBJ1-1; D gene unclear. The CDR3 sequence is 13 residues long. Deletions cut 6 bases from V and 7 bases from J, with 15 bases between. CDR1 and CDR2 from the germline V gene are MNHEY and SMNVEV (reference sequence). This chain's CDR3 is CASRPDVSLEAFF. As DNA, the CDR3 is TGTGCCAGCAGACCGGACGTTTCTCTTGAAGCTTTCTTT.

The DNA for the CDR3 is TGTGCCAGCAGTTACTTTTTCATATCGGCGGGAGGGAACACCGGGGAGCTGTTTTTT. Protein sequence: CASSYFFISAGGNTGELFF. V gene TRBV6-5 combines with J gene TRBJ2-2; TRBD2 aligns across 8 bases. Germline-derived CDR1 and CDR2 are MNHEY and SVGAGI. CDR3 length: 19 residues. V shed 1 base, J shed 1 base, and the junction held 11 bases outside the gene matches.

The CDR3, as DNA: TGTGCCTGGAGTAGCTTTTTGGTTAACTCCTACAATGAGCAGTTCTTC. This translates into CAWSSFLVNSYNEQFF. This chain uses TRBV30 with TRBJ2-1; D is uncertain. The V gene lost 2 bases and the J gene lost 0 bases, with 14 bases spanning the gap. Germline lookup yields CDR1 GTSNPN and CDR2 SVGIG (reference sequence). The CDR3 sequence is 16 residues long.

CDR3: CASSFAGGATDTQYF. The CDR3 DNA sequence: TGTGCCAGCAGTTTCGCCGGGGGTGCCACAGATACGCAGTATTTT. This chain uses TRBV12-3 or TRBV12-4 with TRBJ2-3; a weak D match, TRBD2 (6 bases). Trimming stripped 3 bases from V and 2 bases from J, with 12 bases between. The CDR3 extends over 15 amino acids.

The rearrangement links TRBV5-1 to TRBJ2-1; tentative D call: TRBD2 (6 bases). V was pared by 0 bases and J by 13 bases, with 8 bases between. This CDR3 contains 11 residues. The germline V gene has CDR1 SGHRS and CDR2 YFSETQ. The CDR3 region has the DNA TGCGCCAGCAGCTTGGACGGGAGTCAGTTCTTC. This encodes CASSLDGSQFF.

The chain has TRBV10-3 and TRBJ1-4; D is perhaps TRBD1 (5 bases). Germline V gene sequence: CDR1 ENHRY, CDR2 SYGVKD. V was cut by 5 bases and J by 0 bases, with 16 bases left in between. This CDR3 has 17 amino acids. In nucleotides, the CDR3 is TGTGCCATCAGTCGAGACAGCCTCCCTGCAACTAATGAAAAACTGTTTTTT. Protein sequence: CAISRDSLPATNEKLFF.

V gene TRBV14 combines with J gene TRBJ2-1; D perhaps matches TRBD1 (10 bases). This CDR3 is built from 19 residues. Germline CDR1 reads SGHDN; CDR2 reads FVKESK. The ends were cut back, 4 bases at V and 2 bases at J, with 24 bases in the middle. The CDR3 loop reads CASSRDRGLAGVTYNEQFF. CDR3 DNA sequence: TGTGCCAGCAGCCGGGACAGGGGTTTAGCGGGAGTGACCTACAATGAGCAGTTCTTC.

This clonotype was observed a handful of times. The rearrangement joins TRBV12-3 or TRBV12-4 to TRBJ1-5; no firm D call. The CDR3 extends over 12 amino acids. The V gene lost 6 bases and the J gene lost 5 bases, with 8 bases spanning the gap. The CDR3 DNA sequence: TGTGCCAGCAGAGGAATCGATCAGCCCCAGCATTTT. Translated: CASRGIDQPQHF.

CDR3 amino acids: CSACSGTEAFF. The DNA for the CDR3 is TGCAGCGCCTGCAGCGGCACTGAAGCTTTCTTT. V gene TRBV29-1 combines with J gene TRBJ1-1; no firm D call. From germline, CDR1 is SQVTM and CDR2 ANQGSEA. This CDR3 comprises 11 residues. Trimming pared 7 bases from V and 4 bases from J, leaving 10 bases between.

This chain connects TRBV7-2 to TRBJ2-2; 9 bases map to TRBD1. Looked up from germline, CDR1 is SGHTA and CDR2 is FQGNSA. Losses at the gene ends were 3 bases for V and 11 bases for J; bases not matched to a gene: 7. The CDR3 covers 14 residues. CDR3 bases: TGTGCCAGCAGCTTCCCCAGACAGGGGGTCGAGCTGTTTTTT. Translating it yields CASSFPRQGVELFF.

The rearrangement links TRBV29-1 to TRBJ2-3; 12 bases line up with TRBD2. CDR3 length: 17 residues. Per germline, CDR1 SQVTM and CDR2 ANQGSEA. Trimming removed 0 bases from V and 0 bases from J; junction bases left unmatched: 4. The CDR3 DNA reads TGCAGCGTTGAAGACTTGGGACTAGCGGGTAGCACAGATACGCAGTATTTT. The encoded protein is CSVEDLGLAGSTDTQYF.

This clonotype was picked up a small number of times. This chain connects TRBV20-1 to TRBJ2-3; 7 bases map to TRBD2. This CDR3 contains 15 residues. Trimming cost V 0 bases and J 4 bases; bases outside gene matches: 7. Germline V gene lookup returns CDR1 DFQATT and CDR2 SNEGSKA (reference sequence). CDR3 sequence: CSARDGSGIADTQYF. Here the CDR3 DNA reads TGCAGTGCTAGAGATGGAAGCGGGATAGCAGATACGCAGTATTTT.

This clonotype showed up just a few times. The genes are TRBV30 and TRBJ1-5; the D is unclear. Per the germline V gene, CDR1 is GTSNPN and CDR2 is SVGIG (reference sequence). Deletions cut 0 bases from V and 6 bases from J, with 12 bases between. The CDR3 spans 14 residues. CDR3 residues: CAWSVESGSQPQHF. CDR3 DNA sequence: TGTGCCTGGAGTGTAGAATCCGGAAGTCAGCCCCAGCATTTT.

This chain joins TRBV6-5 and TRBJ1-1, with TRBD1 identical over 7 bases. Germline V lookup: CDR1 MNHEY, CDR2 SVGAGI. With V trimmed by 3 bases and J by 0 bases, 4 bases remained unmatched. This CDR3 has 15 amino acids. CDR3 nucleotides: TGTGCCAGCAGTTATGGTACAGGGGTGAACACTGAAGCTTTCTTT. Its protein is CASSYGTGVNTEAFF.

The chain is built from TRBV2 and TRBJ1-4; 7 nucleotides match TRBD1. Germline lookup yields CDR1 SNHLY and CDR2 FYNNEI. The CDR3 has 14 residues. Unmatched junction bases numbered 6, after V lost 7 bases and J lost 4 bases. The CDR3 here is CASTQGTVNEKLFF. Written as DNA, the CDR3 is TGTGCCAGCACCCAAGGGACAGTTAATGAAAAACTGTTTTTT.